These T cell receptor beta chains were read from a single sample in a study of cytomegalovirus exposure and HLA in healthy donors. Repertoires were generated with immunoSEQ multiplex PCR, while TCRdb's copy carries only in-frame clones and drops some. The sample carries 200,000 or so clones, about 77% recorded once. Input material: PBMCs. All receptors come from a woman in her twenties or thirties in good health and CMV-seropositive. The CDR3 runs from the conserved cysteine through the conserved F or W. Fields, in order: CDR3 DNA, CDR3 protein, V gene, clone size, D gene, J gene. D genes are given only for firm matches. Only some rows state a clone size, as once, few, many or a class for expanded clones.

DNA: TGTGCCAGCAGCCATACAGGGTTCTCTTCACCCCTCCACTTT; CDR3: CASSHTGFSSPLHF; V: TRBV13; size: -; D: -; J: TRBJ1-6
DNA: TGTGCCAGCAGCTTCGCGGGGAGAACTAATGAAAAACTGTTTTTT; CDR3: CASSFAGRTNEKLFF; V: TRBV5-8; size: -; D: -; J: TRBJ1-4
DNA: TGCGCCAGCAGCTTGGTGAGAGGTCGGGAGACCCAGTACTTC; CDR3: CASSLVRGRETQYF; V: TRBV5-1; size: -; D: -; J: TRBJ2-5
DNA: TGTGCCACCAGCAGACCCAGCTCCTATAATTCACCCCTCCACTTT; CDR3: CATSRPSSYNSPLHF; V: TRBV15; size: -; D: -; J: TRBJ1-6
DNA: TGTGCCAGCAGCCAAGAGATCCTAACTAGCGGGACGGACAATGAGCAGTTCTTC; CDR3: CASSQEILTSGTDNEQFF; V: TRBV4-2; size: -; D: TRBD2; J: TRBJ2-1
DNA: TGTGCCAGTAGGCGACAGGGAGAAGCTTTCTTT; CDR3: CASRRQGEAFF; V: TRBV19; size: -; D: TRBD1; J: TRBJ1-1
DNA: TGTGCCAGCAGTAGTAGCGGGAGGCCAGAAGAGCAGTTCTTC; CDR3: CASSSSGRPEEQFF; V: TRBV28; size: -; D: TRBD2; J: TRBJ2-1
DNA: TGTGCCAGCAGCTTCCTAGTTGCGACTAATGAAAAACTGTTTTTT; CDR3: CASSFLVATNEKLFF; V: TRBV7-9; size: -; D: -; J: TRBJ1-4
DNA: TGCACCAGCAGCCAAGATCTACCGGGGGTTCAAGAGACCCAGTACTTC; CDR3: CTSSQDLPGVQETQYF; V: TRBV1; size: -; D: -; J: TRBJ2-5
DNA: TGTGCCAGCAGTTGGCAGGGGGCGTCTGGGGCCAACGTCCTGACTTTC; CDR3: CASSWQGASGANVLTF; V: TRBV27; size: -; D: TRBD1; J: TRBJ2-6
DNA: TGTGCCAGTAGGGGACTAGCGGGACATGAGCAGTTCTTC; CDR3: CASRGLAGHEQFF; V: TRBV19; size: -; D: TRBD2; J: TRBJ2-1
DNA: TGCGCCAGCAGCTACCGACTAGCGGGGGTTGAGCAGTTCTTC; CDR3: CASSYRLAGVEQFF; V: TRBV5-1; size: once; D: TRBD2; J: TRBJ2-1
DNA: TGTGCCAGTAGTATGGCTAGCGGGAGAACCAATGAGCAGTTCTTC; CDR3: CASSMASGRTNEQFF; V: TRBV19; size: -; D: TRBD2; J: TRBJ2-1
DNA: TGTGCCAGCAGTGAGTGGACAGGAGGGAATTCACCCCTCCACTTT; CDR3: CASSEWTGGNSPLHF; V: TRBV25-1; size: -; D: TRBD1; J: TRBJ1-6
DNA: TGTGCCAGCAGCTTAGCGTATAAGCCCCAGCATTTT; CDR3: CASSLAYKPQHF; V: TRBV7-2; size: -; D: -; J: TRBJ1-5
DNA: TGTGCCAGCGGCCAGGGTGGTGGCTACACCTTC; CDR3: CASGQGGGYTF; V: TRBV5-4; size: once; D: -; J: TRBJ1-2
DNA: TGTGCCAGCAGCTCTTGGACTAGCGGACACCAAGAGACCCAGTACTTC; CDR3: CASSSWTSGHQETQYF; V: TRBV9; size: -; D: TRBD2; J: TRBJ2-5
DNA: TGTGCCAGCAGACGCACCCAGGGGGTCCCCTACGAGCAGTACTTC; CDR3: CASRRTQGVPYEQYF; V: TRBV6-5; size: few; D: TRBD1; J: TRBJ2-7
DNA: TGTGCCACCAGCAGAGAAGGGGTAACTAATGAAAAACTGTTTTTT; CDR3: CATSREGVTNEKLFF; V: TRBV15; size: -; D: -; J: TRBJ1-4
DNA: TGTGCCAGCAGCTTAAATCCCCATGACAGGACGGGAGGAAACACCATATATTTT; CDR3: CASSLNPHDRTGGNTIYF; V: TRBV7-8; size: -; D: -; J: TRBJ1-3
DNA: TGTGCTAGCAGCTTACTCGGGGGGACGAACACCGGGGAGCTGTTTTTT; CDR3: CASSLLGGTNTGELFF; V: TRBV7-7; size: -; D: TRBD2; J: TRBJ2-2
DNA: TGTGCCAGCAGTGAATATAGGGACAGAACTGAAGCTTTCTTT; CDR3: CASSEYRDRTEAFF; V: TRBV25-1; size: -; D: TRBD1; J: TRBJ1-1
DNA: TGTGCCAGTAGTATAGATCGGGGGGTAGAGCAGTTCTTC; CDR3: CASSIDRGVEQFF; V: TRBV19; size: -; D: TRBD2; J: TRBJ2-1
DNA: TGTGCCAGCAGTCCCCCTAGCGGGAGTCCGTGGGAGCAGTTCTTC; CDR3: CASSPPSGSPWEQFF; V: TRBV6-1; size: once; D: TRBD2; J: TRBJ2-1
DNA: TGTGCCAGCAGCTTAGTCCGACAGGCGCATGGCTACACCTTC; CDR3: CASSLVRQAHGYTF; V: TRBV5-4; size: -; D: -; J: TRBJ1-2